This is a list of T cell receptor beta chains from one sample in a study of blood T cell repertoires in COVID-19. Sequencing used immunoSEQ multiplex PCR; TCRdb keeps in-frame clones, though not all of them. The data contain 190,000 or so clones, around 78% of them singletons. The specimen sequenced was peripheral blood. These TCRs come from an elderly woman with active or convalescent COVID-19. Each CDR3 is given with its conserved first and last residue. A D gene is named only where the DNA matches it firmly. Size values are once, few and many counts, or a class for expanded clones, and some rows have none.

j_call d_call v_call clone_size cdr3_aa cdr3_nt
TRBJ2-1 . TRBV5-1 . CASSLVAGEQFF TGCGCCAGCAGCTTGGTGGCGGGGGAGCAGTTCTTC
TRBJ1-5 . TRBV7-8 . CASSLGGVSGSNQPQHF TGTGCCAGCAGCTTAGGGGGGGTGAGTGGAAGCAATCAGCCCCAGCATTTT
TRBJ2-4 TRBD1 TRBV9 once CASSVFPGQGRNIQYF TGTGCCAGCAGCGTCTTTCCGGGACAGGGTAGAAACATTCAGTACTTC
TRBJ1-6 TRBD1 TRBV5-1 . CASSFRTGGSPLHF TGCGCCAGCAGCTTCCGGACAGGGGGTTCACCCCTCCACTTT
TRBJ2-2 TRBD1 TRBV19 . CASSNRGTGELFF TGTGCCAGTAGTAACAGGGGCACCGGGGAGCTGTTTTTT
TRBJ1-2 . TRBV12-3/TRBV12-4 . CASNLQGNGYTF TGTGCCAGCAATTTACAGGGTAATGGCTACACCTTC
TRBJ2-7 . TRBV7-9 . CASSLVGTTYEQYF TGTGCCAGCAGCTTAGTTGGGACAACCTACGAGCAGTACTTC
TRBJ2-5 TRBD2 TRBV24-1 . CATSDPGTSGETQYF TGTGCCACCAGTGATCCCGGGACTAGCGGGGAGACCCAGTACTTC
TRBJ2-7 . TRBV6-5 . CASSYVSSSYEQYF TGTGCCAGCAGTTATGTCTCGAGCTCCTACGAGCAGTACTTC
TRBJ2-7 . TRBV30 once CASRRSTSYEQYF TGTGCCTCTAGGCGGTCAACCTCCTACGAGCAGTACTTC
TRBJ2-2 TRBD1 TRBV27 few CASRAGQGGGELFF TGTGCCAGCAGGGCGGGACAGGGAGGCGGGGAGCTGTTTTTT
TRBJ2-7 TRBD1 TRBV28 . CASSPGQGYEQYF TGTGCCAGCAGTCCGGGACAGGGCTACGAGCAGTACTTC
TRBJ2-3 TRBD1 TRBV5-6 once CASTGQGTTDTQYF TGTGCCAGCACCGGACAGGGGACAACAGATACGCAGTATTTT
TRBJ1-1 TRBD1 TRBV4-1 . CASSQGTGRTEAFF TGCGCCAGCAGCCAAGGGACAGGGCGCACTGAAGCTTTCTTT
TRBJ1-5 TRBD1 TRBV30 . CAWSVQKFGTGYGNQPQHF TGTGCCTGGAGTGTCCAAAAATTCGGGACAGGGTACGGCAATCAGCCCCAGCATTTT
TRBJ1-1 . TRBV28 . CASSIVNTEAFF TGTGCCAGCAGTATAGTGAACACTGAAGCTTTCTTT
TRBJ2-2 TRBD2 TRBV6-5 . CASFQAGAFTGELFF TGTGCCAGTTTCCAAGCGGGGGCTTTTACCGGGGAGCTGTTTTTT
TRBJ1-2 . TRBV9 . CASSETGDYGYTF TGTGCCAGCAGCGAGACAGGAGACTATGGCTACACCTTC
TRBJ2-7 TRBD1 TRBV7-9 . CASSSSGTGPYEQYF TGTGCCAGCAGCTCCTCCGGGACAGGCCCCTACGAGCAGTACTTC
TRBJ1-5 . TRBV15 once CATSRGGTRNQPQHF TGTGCCACCAGCAGAGGGGGGACACGCAATCAGCCCCAGCATTTT
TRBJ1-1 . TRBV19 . CASSITGANTEAFF TGTGCCAGTAGTATAACTGGGGCGAACACTGAAGCTTTCTTT
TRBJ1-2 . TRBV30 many CAWSRDRPYGYTF TGTGCCTGGAGTCGAGACAGACCCTATGGCTACACCTTC
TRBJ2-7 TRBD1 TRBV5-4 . CASSLGGQGAYEQYF TGTGCCAGCAGCTTGGGAGGACAGGGGGCTTACGAGCAGTACTTC
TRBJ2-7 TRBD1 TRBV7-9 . CASSSGTGAYEQYF TGTGCCAGCAGCTCCGGGACAGGGGCATACGAGCAGTACTTC
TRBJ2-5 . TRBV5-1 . CASSFSTAQETQYF TGCGCCAGCAGCTTTAGCACGGCACAAGAGACCCAGTACTTC
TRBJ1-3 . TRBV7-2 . CASSSRRTDNSGNTIYF TGTGCCAGCAGCTCCCGCCGGACAGACAACTCTGGAAACACCATATATTTT
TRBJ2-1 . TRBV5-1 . CASSLGTVYNEQFF TGCGCCAGCAGCTTGGGGACAGTCTACAATGAGCAGTTCTTC
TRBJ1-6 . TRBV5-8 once CASSLDITNFYYNSPLHF TGTGCCAGCAGCTTGGATATCACCAACTTCTATTATAATTCACCCCTCCACTTT
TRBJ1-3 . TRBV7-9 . CASSLRGNTIYF TGTGCCAGCAGCTTGCGGGGAAACACCATATATTTT
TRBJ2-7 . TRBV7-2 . CASSLDLLSYEQYF TGTGCCAGCAGCTTAGACTTGCTCTCCTACGAGCAGTACTTC
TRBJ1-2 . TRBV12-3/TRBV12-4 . CASSSGSFWGYTF TGTGCCAGCAGTTCGGGGTCGTTCTGGGGCTACACCTTC
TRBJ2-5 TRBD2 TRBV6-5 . CASSYGGGETQYF TGTGCCAGCAGTTATGGGGGGGGTGAGACCCAGTACTTC
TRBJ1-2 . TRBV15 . CATSRGSIDGYTF TGTGCCACCAGCAGGGGCTCGATAGATGGCTACACCTTC
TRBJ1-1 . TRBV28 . CASSEYRSRNTEAFF TGTGCCAGCAGTGAATACAGGTCCCGCAACACTGAAGCTTTCTTT
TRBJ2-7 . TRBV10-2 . CASSQSFDWSSYEQYF TGCGCCAGCAGTCAAAGCTTTGACTGGAGCTCCTACGAGCAGTACTTC
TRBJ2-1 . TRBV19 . CASSIGFREQFF TGTGCCAGTAGTATCGGGTTCCGTGAGCAGTTCTTC
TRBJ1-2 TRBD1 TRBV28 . CASSLDRGFYGYTF TGTGCCAGCAGTCTCGACAGGGGGTTCTATGGCTACACCTTC
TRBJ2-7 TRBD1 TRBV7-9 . CASSSSRDRPYEQYF TGTGCCAGCAGCTCCTCTAGGGACAGGCCCTACGAGCAGTACTTC
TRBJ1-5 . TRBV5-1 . CASSQGQLVGQPQHF TGCGCCAGCAGCCAGGGACAACTTGTGGGTCAGCCCCAGCATTTT
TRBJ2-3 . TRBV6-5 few CASRLGPTDTQYF TGTGCCAGCAGACTAGGGCCTACAGATACGCAGTATTTT
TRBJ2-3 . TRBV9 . CASSVSGPTDTQYF TGTGCCAGCAGCGTCTCAGGGCCCACAGATACGCAGTATTTT
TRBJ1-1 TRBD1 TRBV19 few CASSRQGTGTEAFF TGTGCCAGTAGTCGACAGGGAACGGGCACTGAAGCTTTCTTT
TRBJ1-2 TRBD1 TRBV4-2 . CASSQDRDRAYGYTF TGTGCCAGCAGCCAAGATCGGGACAGAGCTTATGGCTACACCTTC
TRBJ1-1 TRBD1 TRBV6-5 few CASSLGQLNTEAFF TGTGCCAGCAGTTTGGGACAGTTGAACACTGAAGCTTTCTTT
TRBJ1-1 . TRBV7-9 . CASSSQRSTEAFF TGTGCCAGCAGTTCACAGAGAAGTACTGAAGCTTTCTTT
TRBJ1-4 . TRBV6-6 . CASRGTTGPGEKLFF TGTGCCAGCAGGGGGACTACAGGGCCGGGGGAAAAACTGTTTTTT
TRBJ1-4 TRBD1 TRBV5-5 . CASSLDVTGGSEKLFF TGTGCCAGCAGCTTGGACGTGACAGGGGGCAGTGAAAAACTGTTTTTT
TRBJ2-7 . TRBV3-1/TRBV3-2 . CASSLSSYEQYF TGTGCCAGCAGCCTGAGCTCCTACGAGCAGTACTTC
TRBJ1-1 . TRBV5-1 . CASSLAFESRVGQAFF TGCGCCAGCAGCTTGGCCTTCGAGAGCCGAGTTGGGCAAGCTTTCTTT
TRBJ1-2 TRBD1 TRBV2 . CASRRGQGSHGYTF TGTGCCAGCAGGAGGGGACAGGGATCTCATGGCTACACCTTC
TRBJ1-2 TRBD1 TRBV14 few CASSQPGQGAYGYTF TGTGCCAGCAGCCAACCAGGACAGGGGGCCTATGGCTACACCTTC
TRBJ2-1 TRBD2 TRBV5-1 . CASSSGAGIRNEQFF TGCGCCAGCAGTTCTGGAGCGGGGATCCGCAATGAGCAGTTCTTC
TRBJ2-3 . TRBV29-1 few CSVGTRNTQYF TGCAGCGTAGGGACACGAAATACGCAGTATTTT
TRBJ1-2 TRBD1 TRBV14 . CASSQESSRTGGRGYTF TGTGCCAGCAGCCAAGAGTCTTCTCGGACAGGAGGAAGAGGCTACACCTTC